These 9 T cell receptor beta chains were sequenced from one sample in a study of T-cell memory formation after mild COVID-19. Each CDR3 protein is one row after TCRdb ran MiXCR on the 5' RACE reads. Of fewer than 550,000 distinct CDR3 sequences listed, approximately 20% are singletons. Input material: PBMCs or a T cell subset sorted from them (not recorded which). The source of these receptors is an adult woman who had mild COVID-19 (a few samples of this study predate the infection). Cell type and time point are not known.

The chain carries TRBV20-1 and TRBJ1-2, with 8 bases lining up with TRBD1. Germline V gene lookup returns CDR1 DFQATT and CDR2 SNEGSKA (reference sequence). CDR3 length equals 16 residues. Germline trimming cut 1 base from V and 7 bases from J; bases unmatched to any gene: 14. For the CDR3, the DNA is TGCAGTGCTAGAGCCCTGGACAGGGTGAGAGGTGGTGGCTACACCTTC. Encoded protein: CSARALDRVRGGGYTF.

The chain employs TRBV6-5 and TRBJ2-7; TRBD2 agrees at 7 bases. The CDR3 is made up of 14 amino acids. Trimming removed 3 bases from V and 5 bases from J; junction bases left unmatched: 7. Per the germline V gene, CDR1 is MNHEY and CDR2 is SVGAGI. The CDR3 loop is CASSYSGRLNEQYF. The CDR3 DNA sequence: TGTGCCAGCAGTTATTCCGGGAGGCTGAACGAGCAGTACTTC.

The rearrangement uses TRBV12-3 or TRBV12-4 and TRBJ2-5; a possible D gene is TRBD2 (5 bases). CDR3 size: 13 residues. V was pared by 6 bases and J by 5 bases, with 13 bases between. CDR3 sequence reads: CASRADDYETQYF. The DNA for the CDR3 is TGTGCCAGCAGAGCGGACGATTACGAGACCCAGTACTTC.

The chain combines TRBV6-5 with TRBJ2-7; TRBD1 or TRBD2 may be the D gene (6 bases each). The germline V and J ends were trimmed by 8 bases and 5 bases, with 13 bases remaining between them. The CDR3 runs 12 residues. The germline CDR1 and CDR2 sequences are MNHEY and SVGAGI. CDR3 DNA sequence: TGTGCCAGCTCTCGGGGGCATAACGAGCAGTACTTC. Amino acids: CASSRGHNEQYF.

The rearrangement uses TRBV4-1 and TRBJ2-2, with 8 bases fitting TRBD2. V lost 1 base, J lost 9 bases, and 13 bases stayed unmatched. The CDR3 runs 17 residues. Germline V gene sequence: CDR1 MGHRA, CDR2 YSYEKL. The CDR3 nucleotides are TGCGCCAGCAGCCAAGTTGGGACACGGAGCGGGGGCCGGGAGCTGTTTTTT. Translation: CASSQVGTRSGGRELFF.

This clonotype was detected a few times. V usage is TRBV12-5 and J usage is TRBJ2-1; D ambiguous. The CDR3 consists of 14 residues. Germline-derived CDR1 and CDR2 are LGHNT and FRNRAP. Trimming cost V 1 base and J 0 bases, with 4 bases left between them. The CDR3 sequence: CASGLENSYNEQFF. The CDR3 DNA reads TGTGCTAGTGGTTTGGAGAACTCCTACAATGAGCAGTTCTTC.

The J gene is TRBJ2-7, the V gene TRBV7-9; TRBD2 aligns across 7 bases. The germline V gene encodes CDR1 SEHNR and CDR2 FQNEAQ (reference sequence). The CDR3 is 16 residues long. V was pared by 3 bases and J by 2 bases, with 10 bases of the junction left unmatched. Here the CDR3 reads CASSFALRGRAYEQYF. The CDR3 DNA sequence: TGTGCCAGCAGCTTTGCCTTGCGGGGGAGAGCCTACGAGCAGTACTTC.

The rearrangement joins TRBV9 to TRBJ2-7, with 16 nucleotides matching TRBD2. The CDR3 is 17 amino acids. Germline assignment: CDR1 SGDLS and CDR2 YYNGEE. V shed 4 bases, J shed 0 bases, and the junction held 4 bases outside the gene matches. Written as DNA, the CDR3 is TGTGCCAGCAGCCCGGGACTAGCGGGAGGGGTCTCCTACGAGCAGTACTTC. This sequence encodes CASSPGLAGGVSYEQYF.

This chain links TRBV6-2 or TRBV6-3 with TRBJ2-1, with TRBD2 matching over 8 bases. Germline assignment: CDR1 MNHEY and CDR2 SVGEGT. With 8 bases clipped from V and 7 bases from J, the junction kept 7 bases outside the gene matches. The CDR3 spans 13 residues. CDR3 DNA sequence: TGTGCCAGCTCAAAGAGCGGGAGTAATGAGCAGTTCTTC. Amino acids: CASSKSGSNEQFF.